Given below is one TCR beta chain in context. Its target is not known. TCRdb recomputed calls from the reads with MiXCR, one row per CDR3 protein. Among around 64,000 distinct CDR3 sequences listed, around 20% were seen once. Trimming shortened V by 6 bases and J by 9 bases, and 15 bases separated the two germline ends. The CDR3 extends over 13 amino acids. Germline-derived CDR1 and CDR2 are MNHEY and SVGEGT. The data originate from a study of type 1 regulatory T cells. About the research overall: An in vitro protocol generated T-allo10, a Tr1-enriched, alloantigen-specific CD4 T cell product. Study findings and constraints: Compared with non-Tr1 cells, Tr1 cells showed a narrower TCR repertoire.

The sample taken for sequencing was cultured type 1 regulatory T (Tr1) cells, either the whole culture or a sorted fraction (not recorded which). The receptor was derived from a human donor in good health. This sequence joins TRBV6-2 or TRBV6-3 and TRBJ2-1, with D possibly TRBD2 on 5 matching bases. CDR3 amino acids: CASRQGSLGEQFF. In DNA form, the CDR3 reads TGTGCCAGCAGACAAGGGAGTCTTGGTGAGCAGTTCTTC.